What follows are 26 T cell receptor beta chains derived from one specimen sequenced in a study of cytomegalovirus exposure and HLA in healthy donors. Amplification used 60 Vbeta primers and 13 Jbeta primers. The protocol was immunoSEQ multiplex PCR, while the TCRdb copy is restricted to in-frame clones and leaves out a portion. The sample has around 160,000 clones, 68% seen once; the top ten hold roughly 2.7%. Material for sequencing was PBMCs. These receptors originate from a woman aged 40 to 50 in good health and CMV-seropositive.

The genes are TRBV15 and TRBJ1-3, with D possibly matching TRBD1 (6 bases). The CDR3 loop spans 14 amino acids. The germline V and J ends were trimmed by 0 bases and 8 bases, with 11 bases remaining between them. Germline V gives CDR1 LNHNV, CDR2 YYDKDF (reference sequence). As DNA, the CDR3 is TGTGCCACCAGCAGAGAGGGGGCCTTCGACACCATATATTTT. It translates to CATSREGAFDTIYF.

The chain has TRBV2 and TRBJ2-2; D possibly corresponds to TRBD1 (5 bases). With 3 bases removed from V and 0 bases from J, the gap between germline ends came to 8 bases. This CDR3 region has 15 residues. Per germline, CDR1 SNHLY and CDR2 FYNNEI. The CDR3: CASSDQGANTGELFF. In DNA form, the CDR3 reads TGTGCCAGCAGTGATCAGGGCGCGAACACCGGGGAGCTGTTTTTT.

V and J are TRBV7-9 and TRBJ2-1; 9 nucleotides agree with TRBD2. Germline CDR1 is SEHNR and CDR2 is FQNEAQ (reference sequence). This CDR3 spans 17 amino acids. The J segment lost 0 bases and the V segment lost 4 bases, leaving 7 bases of the junction unmatched. As DNA, the CDR3 is TGTGCCAGCAGCTCACCGGGACTAGCCCACTCCTACAATGAGCAGTTCTTC. Amino acids: CASSSPGLAHSYNEQFF.

This sequence joins TRBV6-5 and TRBJ2-7; D not certain. Germline V CDR1 and CDR2: MNHEY, SVGAGI. This CDR3 comprises 11 residues. V was shortened by 3 bases and J by 7 bases, with 7 bases between the two germline ends. The CDR3 region has the DNA TGTGCCAGCAGTTATAACTCGGAGCAGTACTTC. As protein: CASSYNSEQYF.

As concerns this clone: At one boundary the junction diverges from the germline segment, which might be a read error. This chain connects TRBV7-2 to TRBJ1-2, with a tentative D call TRBD1 (6 bases). CDR1 is SGHTA and CDR2 is FQGNSA in the germline V gene. The CDR3 is 16 amino acids. The CDR3 reads CASSLAVLGQSYGYPF. As DNA, the CDR3 is TGTGCCAGCAGCTTAGCAGTTTTAGGACAGTCCTATGGCTACCCCTTC.

This clone has only a few counts. This chain links TRBV10-3 with TRBJ1-3, with D tentatively TRBD1 (5 bases). This CDR3 spans 15 amino acids. Per the germline V gene, CDR1 is ENHRY and CDR2 is SYGVKD. The V and J ends lost 3 bases and 0 bases respectively, with 9 bases between them. CDR3 amino acids: CAISDLRGSGNTIYF. CDR3 nucleotide sequence: TGTGCCATCAGTGACCTTAGGGGCTCTGGAAACACCATATATTTT.

The J gene is TRBJ1-5, the V gene TRBV28, with 10 positions matching TRBD1. Germline CDR1 and CDR2: MDHEN and SYDVKM. The CDR3 sequence is 14 residues long. The trim removed 7 bases at V and 6 bases at J, leaving 6 bases unmatched. CDR3 sequence reads: CASIPGQGTQPQHF. The CDR3 DNA reads TGTGCCAGCATCCCGGGACAGGGGACTCAGCCCCAGCATTTT.

This clone was recorded a few times. The chain employs TRBV18 and TRBJ1-4; TRBD1 matches 7 bases. CDR1 and CDR2 from the germline V gene are KGHSH and LQKENI. V lost 4 bases, J lost 6 bases, and 5 bases stayed unmatched. This CDR3 comprises 14 residues. The CDR3 here is CASSHPDRDEKLFF. The CDR3, as DNA: TGTGCCAGCTCACACCCCGACAGGGATGAAAAACTGTTTTTT.

The rearrangement links TRBV29-1 to TRBJ2-7, with TRBD1 matching over 7 bases. The V gene's germline CDR1 is SQVTM and CDR2 ANQGSEA. This CDR3 region has 14 residues. Trimming removed 7 bases from V and 7 bases from J; junction bases left unmatched: 16. The CDR3 DNA reads TGCAGCGCCAAGAACCAAGACAGGGCTGGGGAGCAGTACTTC. Its translation: CSAKNQDRAGEQYF.

The V call is TRBV5-6, the J call TRBJ2-2; 15 bases are a match to TRBD2. This CDR3 spans 19 amino acids. The germline gives CDR1 SGHDT, CDR2 YYEEEE. V was pared by 3 bases and J by 4 bases, with 10 bases of the junction left unmatched. DNA of the CDR3: TGTGCCAGCAGCTCGTACGGACTAGCGGGAGGGCCGGGCACCGGGGAGCTGTTTTTT. Protein: CASSSYGLAGGPGTGELFF.

The chain employs TRBV18 and TRBJ2-7; 8 bases are shared with TRBD1. Trimming cost V 2 bases and J 0 bases; bases outside gene matches: 12. The CDR3 extends over 18 amino acids. CDR1 KGHSH and CDR2 LQKENI come from the germline V gene. The CDR3 protein is CASSPFPRQGASSYEQYF. In nucleotides, the CDR3 is TGTGCCAGCTCACCATTCCCGCGCCAGGGGGCTAGCTCCTACGAGCAGTACTTC.

The chain has TRBV28 and TRBJ2-7; D may be TRBD1 (6 bases). This CDR3 is 13 amino acids long. Trimming removed 4 bases at V and 6 bases at J, with 13 bases between. The germline V gene has CDR1 MDHEN and CDR2 SYDVKM. The DNA for the CDR3 is TGTGCCAGCAGTTCCCACACAGGGTCCGAGCAGTACTTC. Translating it yields CASSSHTGSEQYF.

V and J are TRBV19 and TRBJ1-2; 7 nucleotides line up with TRBD1. V was clipped by 6 bases and J by 3 bases; unmatched bases: 7. Per the germline V gene, CDR1 is LNHDA and CDR2 is SQIVND (reference sequence). There are 14 residues in the CDR3. CDR3: CASRRTGTYYGYTF. In DNA form, the CDR3 reads TGTGCCAGTAGAAGGACAGGAACTTACTATGGCTACACCTTC.

This rearrangement joins TRBV6-1 to TRBJ2-7; D gene unclear. The V end was cut by 9 bases, the J end by 1 base, with 7 bases between. Germline-derived CDR1 and CDR2 are MNHNS and SASEGT. This CDR3 has 11 amino acids. CDR3 bases: TGTGCCAGTCAGGTTTCCTACGAGCAGTACTTC. Its protein product is CASQVSYEQYF.

There are a few counts of this clone. The CDR3 DNA sequence: TGTGCCAGCTCGACGGCCGACAGTCAAGAGACCCAGTACTTC. Its translation is CASSTADSQETQYF. This sequence joins TRBV18 and TRBJ2-5; D is perhaps TRBD1 (5 bases). This CDR3 contains 14 residues. Trimming removed 6 bases from V and 2 bases from J, with 13 bases in between. CDR1 is KGHSH, CDR2 LQKENI, per germline.

The V call is TRBV10-3, the J call TRBJ1-1; 7 positions agree with TRBD1. V lost 8 bases and J lost 4; bases outside the gene matches: 13. This CDR3 comprises 15 residues. The germline gives CDR1 ENHRY, CDR2 SYGVKD. The chain's CDR3 is CAIWSGQLLSTEAFF. The CDR3, as DNA: TGTGCCATCTGGTCGGGACAGCTGCTTAGCACTGAAGCTTTCTTT.

The gene calls are TRBV11-2 and TRBJ2-7, with D perhaps matching TRBD1 (5 bases). Deletions cut 0 bases from V and 1 base from J, with 7 bases between. CDR1 SGHAT and CDR2 FQNNGV come from the germline V gene. This CDR3 is built from 14 residues. The CDR3 region has the DNA TGTGCCAGCAGCTTAGACAGGGTTTCCTACGAGCAGTACTTC. Residues: CASSLDRVSYEQYF.

This chain connects TRBV6-1 to TRBJ2-1; 8 bases are shared with TRBD2. The CDR3 length is 15 residues. Germline V gene data show CDR1 as MNHNS and CDR2 as SASEGT. V lost 6 bases and J lost 0; bases outside the gene matches: 4. The CDR3 coding sequence is TGTGCCAGCAGCGGGACTAGTAACTCCTACAATGAGCAGTTCTTC. It encodes CASSGTSNSYNEQFF.

The V call is TRBV28, the J call TRBJ2-7; 8 positions agree with TRBD2. CDR3 length equals 15 residues. CDR1 and CDR2 (germline): MDHEN, SYDVKM. V was clipped by 9 bases and J by 3 bases; unmatched bases: 13. The CDR3 DNA reads as TGTGCCAGTCGACCGAGCGGACTAGCCGACTACGAGCAGTACTTC. Protein: CASRPSGLADYEQYF.

The chain uses TRBV7-3 and TRBJ2-5; 9 bases line up with TRBD2. Trimming cost V 3 bases and J 2 bases; bases outside gene matches: 7. The CDR3 extends over 16 amino acids. Germline V lookup: CDR1 SGHTA, CDR2 FQGTGA. The CDR3 protein is CASSLGSGGHQETQYF. In DNA, the CDR3 is TGTGCCAGCAGCTTGGGTAGCGGGGGCCATCAAGAGACCCAGTACTTC.

This clone has a handful of counts. The chain uses TRBV11-2 and TRBJ1-1, with D possibly matching TRBD1 (5 bases). Germline loops: CDR1 SGHAT, CDR2 FQNNGV. The CDR3 totals 16 residues. The V gene lost 5 bases and the J gene lost 6 bases, with 22 bases spanning the gap. In DNA, the CDR3 is TGTGCCAGCAGCCCACACTCCGGGCCAGGGATCGCTGAAGCTTTCTTT. Its protein product is CASSPHSGPGIAEAFF.

This chain links TRBV6-5 with TRBJ2-7; TRBD2 matches at 10 bases. This CDR3 is 15 amino acids long. CDR1 and CDR2 (germline): MNHEY, SVGAGI. The V segment lost 5 bases and the J segment 4 bases; nucleotides outside the gene matches: 8. This CDR3 is CASSRGTSVFYEQYF. The CDR3 DNA follows: TGTGCCAGCAGTCGCGGGACTAGCGTATTTTACGAGCAGTACTTC.

The chain joins TRBV7-2 to TRBJ2-5; 9 bases are a match to TRBD1. V was clipped by 0 bases and J by 8 bases; unmatched bases: 7. The CDR3 length is 15 residues. CDR1 is SGHTA and CDR2 is FQGNSA in the germline V gene. In DNA, the CDR3 is TGTGCCAGCAGCTTAGCCGGGACAGGGAGGGATACCCAGTACTTC. It is translated as CASSLAGTGRDTQYF.

In the case of this clone: The same CDR3 also results from other DNA sequences found in this sample. CDR3 nucleotides: TGTGCCAGCAGCAGAGGAACGGGGAACGAGCAGTACTTC. As protein: CASSRGTGNEQYF. J is TRBJ2-7 and V is TRBV7-8, with TRBD2 as a possible D gene (5 bases). The germline gives CDR1 SGHVS, CDR2 FQNEAQ. V was shortened by 5 bases and J by 5 bases, with 13 bases between the two germline ends. The CDR3 consists of 13 residues.

The CDR3 DNA follows: TGTGCCAGCAGTTCGCCGGACAGGGGAGCCTACGAGCAGTACTTC. Encoded protein: CASSSPDRGAYEQYF. The rearrangement links TRBV6-5 to TRBJ2-7; 9 bases are shared with TRBD1. Losses at the gene ends were 4 bases for V and 2 bases for J; bases not matched to a gene: 6. Germline V gives CDR1 MNHEY, CDR2 SVGAGI. This CDR3 comprises 15 residues.

The chain links TRBV7-8 to TRBJ1-3, with 7 nucleotides matching TRBD1. CDR3 length: 18 amino acids. Germline trimming cut 2 bases from V and 4 bases from J; bases unmatched to any gene: 14. Germline V gene sequence: CDR1 SGHVS, CDR2 FQNEAQ. CDR3 coding DNA: TGTGCCAGCAGCTTAAGAATGATGGGAAGACAGGGAGGAAACACCATATATTTT. Its protein product is CASSLRMMGRQGGNTIYF.